A selection of T cell receptor beta chains follows, all from one sample in a study of OX40 agonist ivuxolimab in advanced cancers. Measured with immunoSEQ multiplex PCR; TCRdb has only the in-frame clones, and not every one. This table holds 55,000 to 75,000 clones, approximately 90% found once. The sequences come from CD4+ or CD8+ T cells sorted from blood, collected in a trial of the OX40 agonist ivuxolimab. All receptors come from an adult with an advanced solid tumor such as melanoma, head and neck, liver or kidney cancer. CDR3s include the opening cysteine and the closing phenylalanine or tryptophan. The D gene is left open where the match is weak. Part of the rows lack a size; the others show once, few, many or a class for expanded clones.

clone size	V gene	J gene	D gene	CDR3 DNA	CDR3 protein
NA	TRBV28	TRBJ2-4	NA	TGTGCCAGCAGAGATTTAGCCAAAAACATTCAGTACTTC	CASRDLAKNIQYF
NA	TRBV29-1	TRBJ2-1	NA	TGCAGCGCCCTCCCCTCGGTGGGCAATGAGCAGTTCTTC	CSALPSVGNEQFF
NA	TRBV4-2	TRBJ1-3	NA	TGTGCCAGCAGCCAAGTAACGGGGGCTGGAAACACCATATATTTT	CASSQVTGAGNTIYF
once	TRBV6-1	TRBJ1-6	NA	TGTGCCAGCAGTGAAGGTCTCCGATCCTATAATTCACCCCTCCACTTT	CASSEGLRSYNSPLHF
NA	TRBV11-3	TRBJ1-1	TRBD1	TGTGCCAGCAGCTTAGTACAGGGGCACCCTACTGAAGCTTTCTTT	CASSLVQGHPTEAFF
NA	TRBV11-2	TRBJ1-1	NA	TGTGCCAGCAGCTTAGATAAGGGGAACACTGAAGCTTTCTTT	CASSLDKGNTEAFF
NA	TRBV7-3	TRBJ2-5	NA	TGTGCCAGCAGCTTAACGGCAGGGGTTGATGTGGCCCAGTACTTC	CASSLTAGVDVAQYF
NA	TRBV6-5	TRBJ2-5	NA	TGTGCCAGCAGTTACCGTCGAGAGACCCAGTACTTC	CASSYRRETQYF
NA	TRBV29-1	TRBJ2-6	NA	TGCAGCGTTCCAAAGGGTCCGGACGTCGGAAGGACCTCTGGGGCCAACGTCCTGACTTTC	CSVPKGPDVGRTSGANVLTF
few	TRBV7-9	TRBJ2-1	NA	TGTGCCAGCAGCTTAGGGCAGTACAATGAGCAGTTCTTC	CASSLGQYNEQFF
NA	TRBV20-1	TRBJ1-2	NA	TGCACCCCGACAGACAACTATGGCTACACCTTC	CTPTDNYGYTF
NA	TRBV5-1	TRBJ2-7	TRBD1	TGCGCCAGCAGCTTGACAGGGGATGGGTACGAGCAGTACTTC	CASSLTGDGYEQYF
NA	TRBV19	TRBJ2-4	NA	TGTGCCAGTAGTGTCACGGGTTTGGCCAAAAACATTCAGTACTTC	CASSVTGLAKNIQYF
NA	TRBV5-1	TRBJ1-3	NA	TGCGCCAGCAGTTCAGACGGGTCCTCTGGAAACACCATATATTTT	CASSSDGSSGNTIYF
NA	TRBV4-1	TRBJ1-2	NA	TGCGCCAGCAGCCACCTCTGGACGGGCGCGGTTAACTATGGCTACACCTTC	CASSHLWTGAVNYGYTF
NA	TRBV9	TRBJ2-5	NA	TGTGCCAGCAGTCTAGCAGGAGAGACCCAGTACTTC	CASSLAGETQYF
NA	TRBV7-9	TRBJ2-7	NA	TGTGCCAGCAGCTTAGAACTAGAAATCTACGAGCAGTACTTC	CASSLELEIYEQYF
once	TRBV9	TRBJ2-3	NA	TGTGCCAGCAGCGCCACCGGCACAGATACGCAGTATTTT	CASSATGTDTQYF
NA	TRBV2	TRBJ2-7	NA	TGTGCCAGCAGCCAGGGAGTCTACGAGCAGTACTTC	CASSQGVYEQYF
NA	TRBV7-9	TRBJ1-2	NA	TGTGCCAGCAGAGACCGGGACAACAATGGCTACACCTTC	CASRDRDNNGYTF
NA	TRBV18	TRBJ2-1	TRBD2	TGTGCCAGCTCACCTGTGACGGTGGGACTAGCGGGAGGCGATGAGCAGTTCTTC	CASSPVTVGLAGGDEQFF
NA	TRBV11-3	TRBJ2-7	TRBD1	TGTGCCAGCAGCCGGGGTAGGGACAGACAATACGAGCAGTACTTC	CASSRGRDRQYEQYF
NA	TRBV18	TRBJ2-1	NA	TGTGCCAGCTCACCATCGCAGGGCAATGAGCAGTTCTTC	CASSPSQGNEQFF
NA	TRBV2	TRBJ1-4	NA	TGTGCCAGCAGAACGGACGGGAATGAAAAACTGTTTTTT	CASRTDGNEKLFF
NA	TRBV5-8	TRBJ1-1	NA	TGTGCCAGCAGCCTTGACAGGTCAGGGGCTTTCTTT	CASSLDRSGAFF
NA	TRBV7-9	TRBJ1-2	NA	TGTGCCAGCAGCTCACACCGACTTCGGACGGACTATGGCTACACCTTC	CASSSHRLRTDYGYTF
NA	TRBV6-5	TRBJ1-5	NA	TGTGCCAGCAGCCTGGTCGAGAATCAGCCCCAGCATTTT	CASSLVENQPQHF
NA	TRBV5-6	TRBJ1-1	NA	TGTGCCAGCAGCGACCGACAGGCTGAAGCTTTCTTT	CASSDRQAEAFF
NA	TRBV5-1	TRBJ1-1	NA	TGCGCCAGCAGCTTGTTTAACCCCGAGGAGACTGAAGCTTTCTTT	CASSLFNPEETEAFF
NA	TRBV10-3	TRBJ2-7	NA	TGTGCCATCAGGACTTCCATACGCTCCTACGAGCAGTACTTC	CAIRTSIRSYEQYF
NA	TRBV5-4	TRBJ2-7	NA	TGTGCCAGCAGCTTAGATCCGGGGACCCCCTACGAGCAGTACTTC	CASSLDPGTPYEQYF
NA	TRBV30	TRBJ2-3	TRBD2	TGTGCCTTCGAGCGGGGGGAGGGAGATACGCAGTATTTT	CAFERGEGDTQYF
once	TRBV7-4	TRBJ1-5	TRBD1	TGTGCCAGCAGCACGAGACAGGGTGAAATGAGCAATCAGCCCCAGCATTTT	CASSTRQGEMSNQPQHF
NA	TRBV6-4	TRBJ2-4	TRBD2	TGTGCCAGCAGTGACTCAGGACTAGCTGGGGACATTCAGTACTTC	CASSDSGLAGDIQYF
NA	TRBV4-3	TRBJ2-7	NA	TGCGCCAGCAGCCCGTCATACGGGACAAAATACGAGCAGTACTTC	CASSPSYGTKYEQYF
few	TRBV11-3	TRBJ2-7	TRBD2	TGTGCTAGCGGGGCGGTCGCCTACGAGCAGTACTTC	CASGAVAYEQYF
NA	TRBV11-1	TRBJ1-3	NA	TGTGCCAGCAGCTTTGGGGACTCTGGAAACACCATATATTTT	CASSFGDSGNTIYF
few	TRBV7-2	TRBJ2-7	TRBD1	TGTGCCAGCTTACCTGCTCAGGACAGGGGGTCCTACGAGCAGTACTTC	CASLPAQDRGSYEQYF
NA	TRBV2	TRBJ1-3	TRBD1	TGTGCCAGCAGTTACGGACAGGGGGCTGGAAACACCATATATTTT	CASSYGQGAGNTIYF
NA	TRBV28	TRBJ1-5	TRBD1	TGTGCCAGCAGTCCGATATTACAGGGGATGCGGAATCAGCCCCAGCATTTT	CASSPILQGMRNQPQHF
NA	TRBV9	TRBJ1-2	NA	TGTGCCAGCAGCGGCTTGGGGCCCTCGGGCTACACCTTC	CASSGLGPSGYTF
NA	TRBV27	TRBJ2-3	NA	TGTGCCAGCAGTGAGATCCCGGCGGTCCCAGATACGCAGTATTTT	CASSEIPAVPDTQYF
once	TRBV9	TRBJ2-1	NA	TGTGCCAGCAGTAAGGGGGGATCCTACAATGAGCAGTTCTTC	CASSKGGSYNEQFF
NA	TRBV9	TRBJ2-1	NA	TGTGCCAGCAGCGTACAAGTCGGGAACGCCCCCGGTGAGCAGTTCTTC	CASSVQVGNAPGEQFF
NA	TRBV7-3	TRBJ1-2	NA	TGTGCCAGCAGCTTAACAGGGGATGGGAGCTATGGCTACACCTTC	CASSLTGDGSYGYTF
NA	TRBV2	TRBJ2-1	TRBD2	TGTGCCAGCATGCAGGGACTAGCGGGTTACAATGAGCAGTTCTTC	CASMQGLAGYNEQFF